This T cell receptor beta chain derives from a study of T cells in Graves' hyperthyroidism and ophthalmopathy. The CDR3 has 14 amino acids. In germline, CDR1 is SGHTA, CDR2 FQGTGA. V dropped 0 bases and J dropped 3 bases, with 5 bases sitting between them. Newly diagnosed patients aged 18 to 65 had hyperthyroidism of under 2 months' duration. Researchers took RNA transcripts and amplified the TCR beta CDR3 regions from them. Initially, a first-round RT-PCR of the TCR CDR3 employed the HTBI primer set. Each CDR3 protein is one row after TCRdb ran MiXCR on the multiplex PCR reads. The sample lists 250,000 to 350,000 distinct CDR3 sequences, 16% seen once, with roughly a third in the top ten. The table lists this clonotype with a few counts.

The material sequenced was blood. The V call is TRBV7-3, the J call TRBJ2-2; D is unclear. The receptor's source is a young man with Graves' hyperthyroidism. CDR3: CASSLTPDTGELFF. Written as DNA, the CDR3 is TGTGCCAGCAGCTTAACTCCAGACACCGGGGAGCTGTTTTTT. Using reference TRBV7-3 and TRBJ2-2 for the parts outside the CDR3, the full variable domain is GAGVSQTPSNKVTEKGKYVELRCDPISGHTALYWYRQSLGQGPEFLIYFQGTGAADDSGLPNDRFFAVRPEGSVSTLKIQRTERGDSAVYLCASSLTPDTGELFFGEGSRLTVL.